This record concerns one TCR beta chain sequence. Its target antigen remains unknown. Base-call qualities are not available, and no considerably larger clone is one nucleotide away. Receptor amplification or capture employed the immunoSEQ multiplex PCR assay. The source is immuneACCESS, and TCRdb retained only in-frame sequences with V and J called. Part of the clones is not carried over; for the studies checked, unresolved V genes explain less than half of this, and the remainder is unexplained. The sample data list more than 850 clones, and approximately 87% of these were observed just once. Clones ranked in the top ten supply approximately 4.3% of the sample. The CDR3 runs 13 amino acids, cysteine and phenylalanine included. Only the CDR3 DNA is retained, 39 bases long and in frame from the first base. V is shortened by 5 bases, J by 0 bases, and the region joining them spans 7 bases. The germline V gene provides CDR1 SNHLY and CDR2 FYNNEI.

The data derive from a study of chemoradiotherapy in HPV16-positive cancers (dated by TCRdb to the early 2020s). The study in broad terms: Candidate HPV-specific T-cell clones and common TCR motifs were defined through functional T-cell assays on cells from a couple of HPV16-positive patients. The study asked whether T-cell immunity to the HPV oncoproteins E6 and E7 changes during chemoradiotherapy and whether this immunity affects survival. TCR repertoires from some 90 patients with HPV-related cancers were then used to track the candidate HPV-specific TCRs and motifs. Study-wide findings and limitations: Expansion of candidate HPV-specific clones and E7-related TCR motifs was observed in the tumor microenvironment during treatment, whereas no such expansion was observed for non-HPV-specific T cells. Only two HPV16-positive patients were used to derive the functional definition of HPV-specific T cells, and the survival association was reported for HPV16-positive patients. Improved recurrence-free survival in HPV16-positive patients was associated with expansion of HPV-responsive T cells during chemoradiotherapy.

Repertoires were sampled repeatedly over the course of chemoradiotherapy so that clonal expansion in the tumor microenvironment could be followed. This receptor was taken from a human donor with HPV-associated anogenital cancer. Specimen: tumor tissue, collected from a patient who underwent chemoradiotherapy. The chain is assembled from TRBV2 and TRBJ1-1; the D gene assignment is ambiguous. The CDR3 reads as follows: CASSLSLNTEAFF. The DNA sequence is given as TGTGCCAGCAGTCTTAGTCTGAACACTGAAGCTTTCTTT.